This T cell receptor (beta chain) comes out of a study of control samples from healthy donors and cancer patients. Here immunoSEQ multiplex PCR was the method, and the copy in TCRdb shows in-frame clones only, minus some. The sample has 150,000 to 200,000 clones, roughly 89% seen once; the top ten hold 1.5%. This CDR3 comprises 15 residues. Germline V gene lookup returns CDR1 DFQATT and CDR2 SNEGSKA (reference sequence). The junction had 6 bases not matched to a gene; V was cut back by 3 bases and J by 2 bases. The chain recombines TRBV20-1 with TRBJ2-3, with TRBD2 identical over 9 bases. This clonotype originated in a woman in her 30s in good health. The material sequenced was blood. The CDR3 reads CSASSLAGNTDTQYF. The CDR3 nucleotides read TGCAGTGCTAGTTCGCTAGCGGGGAACACAGATACGCAGTATTTT.